This is a list of T cell receptor beta chains from one sample in a study of shared clonotypes between healthy human individuals. Profiling relied on immunoSEQ multiplex PCR, and the TCRdb table lists in-frame clones only, not all of them. Here the sample spans 2 million to 2.5 million clones, approximately 94% being singletons. The specimen was naive CD4+ T cells sorted from blood. The receptor set was obtained from a man between 18 and 35 years old in good health. Both conserved end residues are part of each CDR3. The order of the fields is J gene, CDR3 length, D gene, V gene, clone size, CDR3 protein, CDR3 DNA. The D gene is left open where the match is weak. Size tells how often a clone was seen (once, few, many) or the class of an expanded clone, and some rows leave it out.

j_call: TRBJ1-2
cdr3_length: 16
d_call: TRBD1
v_call: TRBV5-4
clone_size: NA
cdr3_aa: CASSQGRDRGDYGYTF
cdr3_nt: TGTGCCAGCAGCCAAGGCCGGGACAGGGGTGACTATGGCTACACCTTC

j_call: TRBJ2-3
cdr3_length: 17
d_call: TRBD2
v_call: TRBV7-8
clone_size: NA
cdr3_aa: CASSLARLAGGADTQYF
cdr3_nt: TGTGCCAGCAGCTTAGCTCGACTAGCGGGGGGTGCAGATACGCAGTATTTT

j_call: TRBJ2-7
cdr3_length: 18
d_call: TRBD2
v_call: TRBV6-4
clone_size: NA
cdr3_aa: CASRTRFNLAGYGYEQYF
cdr3_nt: TGTGCCAGCAGGACACGATTCAACCTAGCGGGGTATGGCTACGAGCAGTACTTC

j_call: TRBJ2-5
cdr3_length: 16
d_call: TRBD1
v_call: TRBV7-9
clone_size: NA
cdr3_aa: CASSLARDRGTETQYF
cdr3_nt: TGTGCCAGCAGCTTAGCCCGGGACAGGGGGACCGAGACCCAGTACTTC

j_call: TRBJ1-5
cdr3_length: 15
d_call: NA
v_call: TRBV27
clone_size: once
cdr3_aa: CASRQFLYSNQPQHF
cdr3_nt: TGTGCCAGCAGGCAATTCCTATATAGCAATCAGCCCCAGCATTTT

j_call: TRBJ2-7
cdr3_length: 14
d_call: NA
v_call: TRBV27
clone_size: NA
cdr3_aa: CASSLFRDPYEQYF
cdr3_nt: TGTGCCAGCAGTTTATTCAGGGATCCCTACGAGCAGTACTTC

j_call: TRBJ2-7
cdr3_length: 12
d_call: NA
v_call: TRBV6-5
clone_size: NA
cdr3_aa: CASSGGAYEQYF
cdr3_nt: TGTGCCAGCAGTGGGGGGGCATACGAGCAGTACTTC

j_call: TRBJ1-2
cdr3_length: 14
d_call: NA
v_call: TRBV6-1
clone_size: NA
cdr3_aa: CASRAQNLNYGYTF
cdr3_nt: TGTGCCAGCAGGGCACAAAATCTTAACTATGGCTACACCTTC

j_call: TRBJ1-4
cdr3_length: 16
d_call: TRBD1
v_call: TRBV28
clone_size: once
cdr3_aa: CASRQTGTGHYEKLFF
cdr3_nt: TGTGCCAGCAGGCAGACGGGGACAGGCCATTATGAAAAACTGTTTTTT

j_call: TRBJ2-7
cdr3_length: 15
d_call: NA
v_call: TRBV18
clone_size: NA
cdr3_aa: CASSPAGGRPYEQYF
cdr3_nt: TGTGCCAGCTCACCAGCGGGCGGCCGCCCTTACGAGCAGTACTTC

j_call: TRBJ2-3
cdr3_length: 16
d_call: TRBD2
v_call: TRBV10-2
clone_size: once
cdr3_aa: CASSESWGGVTDTQYF
cdr3_nt: TGCGCCAGCAGTGAGAGTTGGGGGGGGGTAACAGATACGCAGTATTTT

j_call: TRBJ2-5
cdr3_length: 13
d_call: TRBD1
v_call: TRBV29-1
clone_size: NA
cdr3_aa: CSAHGTAQETQYF
cdr3_nt: TGCAGCGCCCACGGGACAGCCCAAGAGACCCAGTACTTC

j_call: TRBJ2-5
cdr3_length: 12
d_call: NA
v_call: TRBV7-8
clone_size: NA
cdr3_aa: CASSTLLGEQYF
cdr3_nt: TGTGCCAGCAGCACGTTACTTGGAGAGCAGTACTTC

j_call: TRBJ2-2
cdr3_length: 16
d_call: NA
v_call: TRBV7-2
clone_size: once
cdr3_aa: CASSLYGQLNTGELFF
cdr3_nt: TGTGCCAGCAGCTTATATGGACAGTTGAACACCGGGGAGCTGTTTTTT

j_call: TRBJ1-1
cdr3_length: 15
d_call: TRBD1
v_call: TRBV7-2
clone_size: NA
cdr3_aa: CASSSRDRAGLGAFF
cdr3_nt: TGTGCCAGCAGCTCAAGGGACAGAGCCGGCCTAGGGGCTTTCTTT

j_call: TRBJ1-6
cdr3_length: 13
d_call: NA
v_call: TRBV6-4
clone_size: NA
cdr3_aa: CASSDNYNSPLHF
cdr3_nt: TGTGCCAGCAGTGACAACTATAATTCACCCCTCCACTTT

j_call: TRBJ2-3
cdr3_length: 16
d_call: NA
v_call: TRBV5-1
clone_size: NA
cdr3_aa: CASSPQGTPSTDTQYF
cdr3_nt: TGCGCCAGCAGCCCCCAAGGAACGCCAAGCACAGATACGCAGTATTTT

j_call: TRBJ2-7
cdr3_length: 11
d_call: TRBD2
v_call: TRBV10-1
clone_size: NA
cdr3_aa: CASSGLAATYF
cdr3_nt: TGCGCCAGCAGTGGACTAGCGGCGACGTACTTC

j_call: TRBJ2-5
cdr3_length: 15
d_call: NA
v_call: TRBV13
clone_size: NA
cdr3_aa: CASSLAGQDQETQYF
cdr3_nt: TGTGCCAGCAGCTTAGCGGGACAAGACCAAGAGACCCAGTACTTC

j_call: TRBJ1-4
cdr3_length: 13
d_call: NA
v_call: TRBV5-1
clone_size: few
cdr3_aa: CASSLGQREKLFF
cdr3_nt: TGCGCCAGCAGTTTGGGGCAGCGCGAAAAACTGTTTTTT

j_call: TRBJ1-1
cdr3_length: 13
d_call: NA
v_call: TRBV7-9
clone_size: NA
cdr3_aa: CASSITGYPEAFF
cdr3_nt: TGTGCCAGCAGCATTACAGGTTACCCTGAAGCTTTCTTT

j_call: TRBJ1-2
cdr3_length: 14
d_call: NA
v_call: TRBV7-9
clone_size: NA
cdr3_aa: CASSLGQVDYGYTF
cdr3_nt: TGTGCCAGCAGCTTAGGACAGGTGGACTATGGCTACACCTTC

j_call: TRBJ2-7
cdr3_length: 15
d_call: TRBD1
v_call: TRBV11-2
clone_size: NA
cdr3_aa: CASSFVGDSSYEQYF
cdr3_nt: TGTGCCAGCAGCTTTGTAGGGGACAGTTCCTACGAGCAGTACTTC

j_call: TRBJ1-1
cdr3_length: 14
d_call: NA
v_call: TRBV14
clone_size: NA
cdr3_aa: CASSPQWGGTEAFF
cdr3_nt: TGTGCCAGCAGCCCCCAATGGGGGGGCACTGAAGCTTTCTTT

j_call: TRBJ2-3
cdr3_length: 17
d_call: TRBD1
v_call: TRBV28
clone_size: NA
cdr3_aa: CASSQPAGTGWYDTQYF
cdr3_nt: TGTGCCAGCAGCCAACCCGCCGGGACAGGGTGGTACGATACGCAGTATTTT

j_call: TRBJ1-3
cdr3_length: 14
d_call: NA
v_call: TRBV30
clone_size: NA
cdr3_aa: CAWSPGVTGNTIYF
cdr3_nt: TGTGCCTGGAGCCCAGGGGTAACGGGAAACACCATATATTTT

j_call: TRBJ2-7
cdr3_length: 14
d_call: TRBD2
v_call: TRBV2
clone_size: NA
cdr3_aa: CASWTGTSYHEQYF
cdr3_nt: TGTGCCAGCTGGACCGGGACTAGCTACCACGAGCAGTACTTC

j_call: TRBJ2-1
cdr3_length: 17
d_call: NA
v_call: TRBV4-1
clone_size: NA
cdr3_aa: CASSHPRTESSYNEQFF
cdr3_nt: TGCGCCAGCAGCCACCCCCGCACGGAGAGCTCCTACAATGAGCAGTTCTTC

j_call: TRBJ1-2
cdr3_length: 14
d_call: NA
v_call: TRBV30
clone_size: NA
cdr3_aa: CAWSVRGGSDGYTF
cdr3_nt: TGTGCCTGGAGTGTACGGGGGGGGAGTGATGGCTACACCTTC

j_call: TRBJ1-2
cdr3_length: 13
d_call: NA
v_call: TRBV6-5
clone_size: NA
cdr3_aa: CASSYSRGYGYTF
cdr3_nt: TGTGCCAGCAGTTACTCAAGGGGCTATGGCTACACCTTC

j_call: TRBJ2-5
cdr3_length: 11
d_call: NA
v_call: TRBV20-1
clone_size: NA
cdr3_aa: CSASNQETQYF
cdr3_nt: TGCAGTGCTAGCAACCAAGAGACCCAGTACTTC

j_call: TRBJ1-1
cdr3_length: 15
d_call: TRBD1
v_call: TRBV6-5
clone_size: NA
cdr3_aa: CASRVDRGPNTEAFF
cdr3_nt: TGTGCCAGCAGGGTCGACAGGGGGCCGAACACTGAAGCTTTCTTT

j_call: TRBJ1-1
cdr3_length: 14
d_call: TRBD1
v_call: TRBV7-9
clone_size: NA
cdr3_aa: CASSLLFTGDYAFF
cdr3_nt: TGTGCCAGCAGCTTATTGTTTACAGGGGACTATGCTTTCTTT

j_call: TRBJ2-1
cdr3_length: 16
d_call: TRBD2
v_call: TRBV5-8
clone_size: NA
cdr3_aa: CASSSPLADPVREQFF
cdr3_nt: TGTGCCAGCAGCTCCCCCCTAGCGGACCCGGTGAGGGAGCAGTTCTTC

j_call: TRBJ1-4
cdr3_length: 14
d_call: NA
v_call: TRBV7-9
clone_size: NA
cdr3_aa: CASSLRQGNEKLFF
cdr3_nt: TGTGCCAGCAGCTTAAGGCAGGGCAATGAAAAACTGTTTTTT

j_call: TRBJ1-5
cdr3_length: 14
d_call: TRBD1
v_call: TRBV19
clone_size: NA
cdr3_aa: CASKRGQGVQPQHF
cdr3_nt: TGTGCCAGTAAGAGGGGACAGGGTGTTCAGCCCCAGCATTTT

j_call: TRBJ1-1
cdr3_length: 13
d_call: NA
v_call: TRBV2
clone_size: once
cdr3_aa: CASTSPRTARAFF
cdr3_nt: TGTGCCAGCACCTCTCCCCGGACCGCACGAGCGTTCTTT

j_call: TRBJ2-3
cdr3_length: 18
d_call: TRBD2
v_call: TRBV5-1
clone_size: NA
cdr3_aa: CASSLAIAGGPVTDTQYF
cdr3_nt: TGCGCCAGCAGCTTGGCCATAGCGGGAGGGCCCGTCACAGATACGCAGTATTTT

j_call: TRBJ2-7
cdr3_length: 13
d_call: NA
v_call: TRBV29-1
clone_size: NA
cdr3_aa: CSVGVTGVYEQYF
cdr3_nt: TGCAGCGTCGGGGTCACGGGAGTCTACGAGCAGTACTTC

j_call: TRBJ1-1
cdr3_length: 15
d_call: TRBD1
v_call: TRBV5-4
clone_size: NA
cdr3_aa: CASSRGQGQRAEAFF
cdr3_nt: TGTGCCAGCAGCAGAGGACAGGGGCAAAGGGCTGAAGCTTTCTTT

j_call: TRBJ2-7
cdr3_length: 15
d_call: NA
v_call: TRBV5-4
clone_size: NA
cdr3_aa: CASSLGGLLTYEQYF
cdr3_nt: TGTGCCAGCAGCTTGGGTGGGCTGTTAACCTACGAGCAGTACTTC

j_call: TRBJ2-1
cdr3_length: 16
d_call: NA
v_call: TRBV4-1
clone_size: once
cdr3_aa: CASSQDFTLTTTEQFF
cdr3_nt: TGCGCCAGCAGCCAAGATTTTACACTCACCACAACTGAGCAGTTCTTC

j_call: TRBJ1-5
cdr3_length: 14
d_call: NA
v_call: TRBV27
clone_size: few
cdr3_aa: CASRGVRSNQPQHF
cdr3_nt: TGTGCCAGCAGGGGGGTACGGAGCAATCAGCCCCAGCATTTT

j_call: TRBJ1-5
cdr3_length: 15
d_call: NA
v_call: TRBV11-2
clone_size: NA
cdr3_aa: CASSLAGKVNQPQHF
cdr3_nt: TGTGCCAGCAGCTTAGCAGGGAAGGTCAATCAGCCCCAGCATTTT

j_call: TRBJ2-7
cdr3_length: 12
d_call: TRBD1
v_call: TRBV29-1
clone_size: NA
cdr3_aa: CSVGDRAYEQYF
cdr3_nt: TGCAGCGTTGGGGACAGGGCCTACGAGCAGTACTTC

j_call: TRBJ2-3
cdr3_length: 14
d_call: NA
v_call: TRBV9
clone_size: NA
cdr3_aa: CASSAMTHLDTQYF
cdr3_nt: TGTGCCAGCAGCGCGATGACACACCTAGATACGCAGTATTTT

j_call: TRBJ2-1
cdr3_length: 14
d_call: NA
v_call: TRBV5-6
clone_size: NA
cdr3_aa: CASNPVAVTNEQFF
cdr3_nt: TGTGCCAGCAACCCGGTGGCAGTTACCAATGAGCAGTTCTTC

j_call: TRBJ1-5
cdr3_length: 15
d_call: NA
v_call: TRBV28
clone_size: NA
cdr3_aa: CASTTLGGGNQPQHF
cdr3_nt: TGTGCCAGCACCACCTTAGGAGGAGGCAATCAGCCCCAGCATTTT

j_call: TRBJ2-4
cdr3_length: 19
d_call: NA
v_call: TRBV21-1
clone_size: NA
cdr3_aa: CASSKRLLGSGLAKNIQYF
cdr3_nt: TGTGCCAGCAGCAAAAGGTTACTAGGGTCTGGCTTAGCCAAAAACATTCAGTACTTC

j_call: TRBJ2-3
cdr3_length: 15
d_call: TRBD1
v_call: TRBV5-6
clone_size: NA
cdr3_aa: CASSLWTGSTDTQYF
cdr3_nt: TGTGCCAGCAGCTTGTGGACAGGCAGCACAGATACGCAGTATTTT

j_call: TRBJ1-2
cdr3_length: 11
d_call: NA
v_call: TRBV15
clone_size: NA
cdr3_aa: CATSREGGYTF
cdr3_nt: TGTGCCACCAGCAGAGAGGGTGGCTACACCTTC

j_call: TRBJ2-5
cdr3_length: 13
d_call: NA
v_call: TRBV18
clone_size: NA
cdr3_aa: CASSPRRQETQYF
cdr3_nt: TGTGCCAGCTCACCCCGGAGACAAGAGACCCAGTACTTC